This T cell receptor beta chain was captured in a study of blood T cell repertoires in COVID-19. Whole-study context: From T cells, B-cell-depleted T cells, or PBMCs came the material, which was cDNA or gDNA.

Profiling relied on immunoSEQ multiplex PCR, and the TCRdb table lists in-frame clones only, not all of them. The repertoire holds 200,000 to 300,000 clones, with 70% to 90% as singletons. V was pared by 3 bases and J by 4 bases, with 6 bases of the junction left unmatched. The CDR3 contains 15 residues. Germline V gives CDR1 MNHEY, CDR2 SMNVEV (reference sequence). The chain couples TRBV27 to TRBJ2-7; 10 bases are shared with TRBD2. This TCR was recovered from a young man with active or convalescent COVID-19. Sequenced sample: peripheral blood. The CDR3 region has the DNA TGTGCCAGCAGTTTCAGGGCTAGCGGGAGTTACGAGCAGTACTTC. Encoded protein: CASSFRASGSYEQYF.